The 22 T cell receptor beta chains reported below all come from one sample, sequenced in a study of cytotoxic CD8 clonotypes in ibrutinib-treated CLL. TCRdb's table, derived via immunoSEQ multiplex PCR, lists solely in-frame clones and lacks some. The table has about 9,000 clones, over 60% seen once. This specimen consisted of PBMCs, obtained before ibrutinib treatment. These receptors came from a human donor with chronic lymphocytic leukemia.

The chain joins TRBV29-1 to TRBJ2-7; 9 bases fit TRBD1. The CDR3 is 13 residues long. Germline V gives CDR1 SQVTM, CDR2 ANQGSEA. Trimming took 3 bases from V and 7 from J; bases not matched to a gene: 7. CDR3 amino acids: CSVDRDRVGEQYF. DNA for the CDR3: TGCAGCGTTGACCGGGACAGGGTAGGGGAGCAGTACTTC.

V gene TRBV27 combines with J gene TRBJ2-2; D ambiguous. Trimming removed 5 bases from V and 8 bases from J, with 12 bases in between. The germline V gene has CDR1 MNHEY and CDR2 SMNVEV (reference sequence). The CDR3 is 13 amino acids. The CDR3 spells CASSPANLGELFF. For the CDR3, the DNA is TGTGCCAGCAGTCCCGCGAATTTGGGGGAGCTGTTTTTT.

This clone was recorded a few times. The chain has TRBV9 and TRBJ1-2; 8 bases map to TRBD1. This CDR3 region has 16 residues. CDR1 is SGDLS and CDR2 is YYNGEE in the germline V gene. V dropped 2 bases and J dropped 7; count of bases not matched to a gene: 13. This CDR3 reads CASSVEPGQVGGGYTF. For the CDR3, the DNA is TGTGCCAGCAGCGTGGAACCGGGACAGGTCGGTGGTGGCTACACCTTC.

The chain joins TRBV5-4 to TRBJ2-7, with TRBD1 as a possible D gene (6 bases). The CDR3 runs 17 residues. Looked up from germline, CDR1 is SGHNT and CDR2 is YYREEE (reference sequence). Trimming removed 2 bases from V and 2 bases from J, with 20 bases in between. The CDR3, as DNA: TGTGCCAGCAGCTTTACCTCGACAGGCCAACTGCCCTACGAGCAGTACTTC. Amino acid sequence: CASSFTSTGQLPYEQYF.

The sample holds a few counts of this clone. This chain links TRBV28 with TRBJ1-5, with no clear D. The V and J ends lost 3 bases and 11 bases respectively, with 8 bases between them. CDR3 size: 11 residues. The germline gives CDR1 MDHEN, CDR2 SYDVKM. CDR3 loop: CASSFVGTQHF. The CDR3 DNA is TGTGCCAGCAGTTTCGTTGGGACCCAGCATTTT.

The CDR3 DNA sequence: TGCGCCAGCAGTGCGGACAGCCAGCCAGTTGGCGAGCAGTACTTC. This codes for CASSADSQPVGEQYF. This sequence joins TRBV5-1 and TRBJ2-7; the D gene is possibly TRBD1 (6 bases). CDR3 size: 15 residues. Trimming stripped 5 bases from V and 6 bases from J, with 21 bases between. The germline V gene encodes CDR1 SGHRS and CDR2 YFSETQ.

This sequence joins TRBV6-6 and TRBJ1-1; D is unresolved. V shed 7 bases and J shed 1 base, with 10 bases lying between them. Per the germline V gene, CDR1 is MNHNY and CDR2 is SVGAGI (reference sequence). The CDR3 is 13 amino acids. CDR3: CASTPMGNTEAFF. Written as DNA, the CDR3 is TGTGCCAGCACCCCGATGGGGAACACTGAAGCTTTCTTT.

The rearrangement joins TRBV15 to TRBJ1-2; TRBD1 might be the D (6 bases). Trimming pared 3 bases from V and 2 bases from J, leaving 10 bases between. This CDR3 is 14 amino acids long. Germline V CDR1 and CDR2: LNHNV, YYDKDF (reference sequence). The CDR3 loop is CATSSPGTNYGYTF. CDR3 nucleotide sequence: TGTGCCACCAGCAGCCCCGGGACAAACTATGGCTACACCTTC.

This clone was picked up a small number of times. The chain joins TRBV9 to TRBJ2-7; 13 bases are shared with TRBD2. V trimming: 3 bases; J trimming: 4 bases; junction bases outside the gene matches: 4. The CDR3 has 15 amino acids. Germline CDR1 and CDR2: SGDLS and YYNGEE. CDR3 nucleotide sequence: TGTGCCAGCAGCGCCGGACTAGCGGGAGTGTACGAGCAGTACTTC. Protein product: CASSAGLAGVYEQYF.

This rearrangement joins TRBV7-9 to TRBJ1-1; possible D gene TRBD1, 5 bases. V was clipped by 2 bases and J by 9 bases, with 19 bases between them. CDR1 is SEHNR, CDR2 FQNEAQ, per germline (reference sequence). The CDR3 has 15 amino acids. CDR3 in amino acids: CASSLQGSFGNQAFF. The CDR3 DNA follows: TGTGCCAGCAGCTTACAGGGTAGTTTCGGTAACCAAGCTTTCTTT.

The J gene is TRBJ2-2, the V gene TRBV6-1; 8 bases are shared with TRBD1. Trimming cost V 10 bases and J 6 bases; bases outside gene matches: 10. The CDR3 extends over 14 amino acids. CDR1 is MNHNS and CDR2 is SASEGT in the germline V gene. The CDR3 DNA follows: TGTGCCACTTCGGACAGGGTCGAGGCCGGGGAGCTGTTTTTT. Amino acid sequence: CATSDRVEAGELFF.

The rearrangement uses TRBV28 and TRBJ1-1; no clear D gene. The germline V gene has CDR1 MDHEN and CDR2 SYDVKM. The CDR3 runs 11 residues. Here the CDR3 reads CGAQSFTEAFF. CDR3 DNA sequence: TGTGGGGCCCAATCCTTCACTGAAGCTTTCTTT.

The table lists this clone with a count of one. The CDR3 reads CASTGPNQPQHF. The CDR3 region has the DNA TGTGCCAGCACCGGGCCCAATCAGCCCCAGCATTTT. The chain joins TRBV6-1 to TRBJ1-5; D unclear. The CDR3 runs 12 residues. Germline CDR1 is MNHNS and CDR2 is SASEGT. The V end lost 7 bases, the J end lost 3 bases, and 7 bases lay between the germline ends.

This clone was detected only a few times. V is TRBV2 and J is TRBJ2-1; 14 nucleotides match TRBD2. Germline assignment: CDR1 SNHLY and CDR2 FYNNEI. Losses at the gene ends were 6 bases for V and 8 bases for J; bases not matched to a gene: 6. This CDR3 has 15 amino acids. The CDR3 region has the DNA TGTGCCAGCAGAGCCGGGACTAGCGGGAGCCATGAGCAGTTCTTC. As protein: CASRAGTSGSHEQFF.

The CDR3 loop is CASSLGTGIYEQYF. Here the CDR3 DNA reads TGTGCCAGCAGCCTCGGGACAGGGATCTACGAGCAGTACTTC. The rearrangement joins TRBV5-6 to TRBJ2-7, with 9 positions matching TRBD1. CDR3 length: 14 residues. V was clipped by 4 bases and J by 3 bases; unmatched bases: 5. Germline V CDR1 and CDR2: SGHDT, YYEEEE. Looking up the rest from reference TRBV5-6 and TRBJ2-7 gives the full variable domain: DAGVTQSPTHLIKTRGQQVTLRCSPKSGHDTVSWYQQALGQGPQFIFQYYEEEERQRGNFPDRFSGHQFPNYSSELNVNALLLGDSALYLCASSLGTGIYEQYFGPGTRLTVT.

CDR3 loop: CASSEALGGMRADTQYF. CDR3 nucleotides: TGTGCCAGCAGTGAAGCTCTTGGCGGAATGCGGGCAGATACGCAGTATTTT. The chain links TRBV2 to TRBJ2-3; tentatively, D is TRBD2 (5 bases). With 0 bases removed from V and 4 bases from J, the gap between germline ends came to 17 bases. This CDR3 is built from 17 residues. In germline, CDR1 is SNHLY, CDR2 FYNNEI.

V and J are TRBV6-1 and TRBJ2-6, with D tentatively TRBD1 (6 bases). V was shortened by 0 bases and J by 5 bases, with 11 bases between the two germline ends. The CDR3 extends over 16 amino acids. CDR1 and CDR2 from the germline V gene are MNHNS and SASEGT. The CDR3 loop is CASSEAGQYRANVLTF. In DNA, the CDR3 is TGTGCCAGCAGTGAAGCCGGACAGTACAGGGCCAACGTCCTGACTTTC.

V usage is TRBV7-9 and J usage is TRBJ2-1, with D possibly being TRBD2 (6 bases). The CDR3 extends over 15 amino acids. The germline V and J ends were trimmed by 2 bases and 7 bases, with 15 bases remaining between them. The V gene's germline CDR1 is SEHNR and CDR2 FQNEAQ (reference sequence). The CDR3 bases are TGTGCCAGCAGCTTAACCGGGACTGGGGGGAATGAGCAGTTCTTC. Its protein is CASSLTGTGGNEQFF.

In this sample, this clone turned up once. J is TRBJ2-7 and V is TRBV5-6; 7 nucleotides match TRBD2. The CDR3 runs 15 residues. CDR1 and CDR2 from the germline V gene are SGHDT and YYEEEE. The V gene end was trimmed by 1 base and the J gene end by 2 bases; junction bases not matched to a gene: 6. CDR3 nucleotides: TGTGCCAGCAGCTTGCCGTCTAGCGGCGCCTACGAGCAGTACTTC. Residues: CASSLPSSGAYEQYF.

The chain recombines TRBV16 with TRBJ2-7; 9 bases align to TRBD1. This CDR3 has 17 residues. The germline V gene has CDR1 KGHSY and CDR2 FQNENV. Trimming at V came to 0 bases and at J to 3 bases, leaving 9 bases not matched to a gene. The CDR3 sequence is CASSQSGWGQGFYEQYF. The CDR3 DNA sequence: TGTGCCAGCAGCCAATCGGGTTGGGGACAGGGTTTCTACGAGCAGTACTTC.

CDR3 nucleotide sequence: TGTGCCAGCAGTCGGACCTCCCCGCAGCCCCAGCATTTT. It translates to CASSRTSPQPQHF. This chain links TRBV28 with TRBJ1-5; D not resolved. V dropped 5 bases and J dropped 7 bases, with 12 bases sitting between them. Looked up from germline, CDR1 is MDHEN and CDR2 is SYDVKM. The CDR3 spans 13 residues.

The chain recombines TRBV29-1 with TRBJ2-1, with 9 bases identical to TRBD1. Germline-derived CDR1 and CDR2 are SQVTM and ANQGSEA. Trimming cost V 5 bases and J 7 bases; bases outside gene matches: 6. The CDR3 contains 13 residues. In DNA, the CDR3 is TGCAGCGTTAGGGACAGGGCACAAAATGAGCAGTTCTTC. This translates into CSVRDRAQNEQFF.